These 27 T cell receptor beta chains were all obtained from the same sample, sequenced in a study of blood T cell repertoires in COVID-19. Sequencing used immunoSEQ multiplex PCR; TCRdb keeps in-frame clones, though not all of them. This sample has approximately 100,000 clones, with more than 75% found just once. The sample comprised peripheral blood. These receptors came from a woman in her 70s with acute or convalescent COVID-19.

The rearrangement joins TRBV7-9 to TRBJ2-1; 8 nucleotides line up with TRBD2. Germline V CDR1 and CDR2: SEHNR, FQNEAQ (reference sequence). The CDR3 has 15 residues. After removal of 1 base from V and 4 bases from J, the junction contained 3 bases not matched to a gene. Here the CDR3 reads CASSLDTGGYNEQFF. For the CDR3, the DNA is TGTGCCAGCAGCTTAGATACGGGAGGGTACAATGAGCAGTTCTTC.

V and J are TRBV7-8 and TRBJ2-4; 16 bases align to TRBD2. The CDR3 extends over 19 amino acids. V gave up 1 base and J gave up 1 base; unmatched junction bases: 4. CDR1 and CDR2 (germline): SGHVS, FQNEAQ. DNA for the CDR3: TGTGCCAGCAGCTTAGTGGGACTAGCGGGGGGGGGCGCCAAAAACATTCAGTACTTC. Protein sequence: CASSLVGLAGGGAKNIQYF.

This rearrangement joins TRBV29-1 to TRBJ2-1; the match to TRBD2 covers 13 bases. J gave up 2 bases and V 8 bases, and 3 bases lay outside the gene matches. Germline-derived CDR1 and CDR2 are SQVTM and ANQGSEA. This CDR3 region has 14 residues. The CDR3 nucleotides read TGCAGCTTGGGGACTAGCGGGGCCTACAATGAGCAGTTCTTC. The encoded protein is CSLGTSGAYNEQFF.

The CDR3 here is CASSLDGRTGGFTDYGYTF. Written as DNA, the CDR3 is TGTGCCAGCAGCTTAGATGGTAGAACAGGGGGTTTCACTGACTATGGCTACACCTTC. J is TRBJ1-2 and V is TRBV11-3; 8 bases match TRBD1. This CDR3 has 19 amino acids. Trimming took 0 bases from V and 3 from J; bases not matched to a gene: 15. Germline V CDR1 and CDR2: SGHNT, YENEEA.

This chain links TRBV6-4 with TRBJ1-2; weak D call: TRBD1 (6 bases). V was pared by 7 bases and J by 6 bases, with 21 bases between. The germline CDR1 and CDR2 sequences are MRHNA and SNTAGT. CDR3 length equals 15 residues. CDR3 coding DNA: TGTGCCAGCAATTTGTTGACAGGCCTCGAGGATGGCTACACCTTC. Protein product: CASNLLTGLEDGYTF.

This chain uses TRBV19 with TRBJ1-2, with 12 bases identical to TRBD1. Trimming at V came to 6 bases and at J to 3 bases, leaving 2 bases not matched to a gene. Germline lookup yields CDR1 LNHDA and CDR2 SQIVND (reference sequence). The CDR3 covers 14 residues. Here the CDR3 DNA reads TGTGCCAGTAGCGGGACAGGGGGCTACTATGGCTACACCTTC. Translated, it gives CASSGTGGYYGYTF.

This chain joins TRBV6-5 and TRBJ1-2, with 9 bases lining up with TRBD1. Germline V gene sequence: CDR1 MNHEY, CDR2 SVGAGI. The CDR3 has 14 amino acids. J gave up 2 bases and V 6 bases, and 4 bases lay outside the gene matches. DNA for the CDR3: TGTGCCAGCAGCCGGGGACAGGGCAACTATGGCTACACCTTC. This gives the protein CASSRGQGNYGYTF.

This chain joins TRBV19 and TRBJ1-3, with D maybe TRBD1 (5 bases). Between the trimmed V and J ends, which lost 2 bases and 4 bases, there was a span of 12 bases. The CDR3 extends over 15 amino acids. Germline CDR1 and CDR2: LNHDA and SQIVND (reference sequence). The DNA for the CDR3 is TGTGCCAGTAGTATACGCCAGGGTATCGGAAACACCATATATTTT. Its translation: CASSIRQGIGNTIYF.

The chain employs TRBV5-1 and TRBJ1-3, with D unclear. Germline CDR1 reads SGHRS; CDR2 reads YFSETQ. Trimming cost V 0 bases and J 3 bases, with 10 bases left between them. The CDR3 is 15 residues long. Here the CDR3 reads CASSLDLGSGNTIYF. CDR3 DNA sequence: TGCGCCAGCAGCTTGGATTTAGGGAGTGGAAACACCATATATTTT.

The rearrangement links TRBV6-2 or TRBV6-3 to TRBJ2-3, with D possibly TRBD1 on 6 matching bases. This CDR3 comprises 16 residues. V was pared by 6 bases and J by 0 bases, with 16 bases between. From germline, CDR1 is MNHEY and CDR2 SVGEGT. This CDR3 is CASSHWDTRSTDTQYF. The CDR3 coding sequence is TGTGCCAGCAGCCACTGGGACACCCGCAGCACAGATACGCAGTATTTT.

This clone was observed many times. The gene calls are TRBV10-2 and TRBJ2-3, with TRBD2 as a possible D gene (6 bases). The V end was cut by 2 bases, the J end by 5 bases, with 17 bases between. CDR1 and CDR2 (germline): WSHSY, SAAADI. CDR3 length: 16 amino acids. DNA of the CDR3: TGCGCCAGCAGTGAGGTCCGACTAGTCCCTCTAGATACGCAGTATTTT. As protein: CASSEVRLVPLDTQYF.

This sequence joins TRBV24-1 and TRBJ2-2; 9 positions match TRBD1. From germline, CDR1 is KGHDR and CDR2 SFDVKD. V trimming: 0 bases; J trimming: 0 bases; junction bases outside the gene matches: 4. The CDR3 has 18 residues. CDR3 DNA: TGTGCCACCAGTGATTTGCCGAGGACAGGGGCGAACACCGGGGAGCTGTTTTTT. The encoded protein is CATSDLPRTGANTGELFF.

This chain connects TRBV7-9 to TRBJ2-3; 11 bases align to TRBD2. Germline CDR1 is SEHNR and CDR2 is FQNEAQ (reference sequence). The CDR3 covers 16 residues. Unmatched junction bases numbered 1, after V lost 0 bases and J lost 2 bases. CDR3 region: CASSLATSGNTDTQYF. CDR3 nucleotide sequence: TGTGCCAGCAGCTTAGCGACTAGCGGGAACACAGATACGCAGTATTTT.

The chain is built from TRBV5-6 and TRBJ1-3; 9 bases map to TRBD1. This CDR3 comprises 18 residues. Trimming removed 3 bases from V and 0 bases from J; junction bases left unmatched: 10. Germline loops: CDR1 SGHDT, CDR2 YYEEEE. The CDR3 DNA sequence: TGTGCCAGCAGCTCCCTTTCCCGACAGGGGGACTCTGGAAACACCATATATTTT. It specifies CASSSLSRQGDSGNTIYF.

The chain recombines TRBV7-2 with TRBJ1-2, with 7 positions matching TRBD1. CDR1 SGHTA and CDR2 FQGNSA come from the germline V gene. The trim removed 5 bases at V and 11 bases at J, leaving 17 bases unmatched. The CDR3 loop spans 15 amino acids. DNA for the CDR3: TGTGCCAGCAGCCGGCCCAACTCCGGGACAGCACTATACACCTTC. Translation gives CASSRPNSGTALYTF.

This chain connects TRBV5-1 to TRBJ2-5, with unresolved D. There are 15 residues in the CDR3. V shed 5 bases and J shed 4 bases, with 18 bases lying between them. CDR1 is SGHRS, CDR2 YFSETQ, per germline. As DNA, the CDR3 is TGCGCCAGCAGGAACCAAGGTAGCCCGCCAGAGACCCAGTACTTC. The encoded protein is CASRNQGSPPETQYF.

V is TRBV7-9 and J is TRBJ2-5; TRBD1 agrees at 7 bases. CDR1 and CDR2 from the germline V gene are SEHNR and FQNEAQ (reference sequence). Unmatched junction bases numbered 10, after V lost 4 bases and J lost 2 bases. CDR3 size: 16 residues. In nucleotides, the CDR3 is TGTGCCAGCAGCTCCGAACGGGACAGCTTGCAAGAGACCCAGTACTTC. Its translation: CASSSERDSLQETQYF.

The V call is TRBV9, the J call TRBJ1-2; 10 nucleotides match TRBD1. Per germline, CDR1 SGDLS and CDR2 YYNGEE. V lost 3 bases and J lost 4; bases outside the gene matches: 6. The CDR3 runs 15 residues. CDR3: CASSAGTGVAYGYTF. CDR3 coding DNA: TGTGCCAGCAGCGCCGGGACAGGGGTTGCCTATGGCTACACCTTC.

V and J are TRBV6-5 and TRBJ1-1; D gene uncertain. Per germline, CDR1 MNHEY and CDR2 SVGAGI. CDR3 length equals 15 residues. The V end lost 5 bases, the J end lost 1 base, and 14 bases lay between the germline ends. The CDR3 sequence: CASSPPGQENTEAFF. CDR3 DNA sequence: TGTGCCAGCAGTCCCCCCGGCCAGGAGAACACTGAAGCTTTCTTT.

This chain links TRBV7-9 with TRBJ1-2; possible D gene TRBD1, 5 bases. Germline V gives CDR1 SEHNR, CDR2 FQNEAQ (reference sequence). The CDR3 contains 14 residues. With 4 bases removed from V and 8 bases from J, the gap between germline ends came to 17 bases. The CDR3 spells CASSSAAGIGGYTF. DNA for the CDR3: TGTGCCAGCAGCTCAGCAGCAGGGATAGGAGGCTACACCTTC. The whole variable domain, remainder taken from reference TRBV7-9 and TRBJ1-2, is DTGVSQNPRHKITKRGQNVTFRCDPISEHNRLYWYRQTLGQGPEFLTYFQNEAQLEKSRLLSDRFSAERPKGSFSTLEIQRTEQGDSAMYLCASSSAAGIGGYTFGSGTRLTVV.

In DNA form, the CDR3 reads TGCGCCAGCAGTCCCGGGACAGGGGGAACCTACGAGCAGTACGTC. Encoded protein: CASSPGTGGTYEQYV. The genes are TRBV23-1 and TRBJ2-7; TRBD1 aligns across 11 bases. TRBV23-1 is noted as an ORF with a role that remains uncertain. The CDR3 contains 15 residues. J was trimmed by 2 bases and V by 4 bases; bases with no gene match: 4.

This rearrangement joins TRBV6-2 or TRBV6-3 to TRBJ2-7, with a tentative D call TRBD2 (5 bases). Per the germline V gene, CDR1 is MNHEY and CDR2 is SVGEGT. The CDR3 consists of 14 residues. V lost 2 bases to trimming and J lost 0 bases, with 8 bases between them. The CDR3 DNA sequence: TGTGCCAGCAGTTACCGAACTAGCTCCTACGAGCAGTACGTC. This translates into CASSYRTSSYEQYV.

This clone appeared once. The V call is TRBV4-2, the J call TRBJ2-1; TRBD2 matches at 7 bases. This CDR3 comprises 18 residues. V trimming: 0 bases; J trimming: 4 bases; junction bases outside the gene matches: 12. Per the germline V gene, CDR1 is LGHNA and CDR2 is YNFKEQ. The DNA of the CDR3 is TGTGCCAGCAGCCAAGACCCGGGTCGCGCTAGCGGTTACAATGAGCAGTTCTTC. Translation gives CASSQDPGRASGYNEQFF.

The CDR3 DNA reads as TGTGCCAGCAGCTTAGGACAACGCACAGATACGCAGTATTTT. Translating gives CASSLGQRTDTQYF. The V call is TRBV11-2, the J call TRBJ2-3; D remains unclear. The V gene lost 1 base and the J gene lost 1 base, with 6 bases spanning the gap. There are 14 residues in the CDR3. The germline gives CDR1 SGHAT, CDR2 FQNNGV.

The rearrangement links TRBV28 to TRBJ1-2; 7 bases line up with TRBD1. The germline gives CDR1 MDHEN, CDR2 SYDVKM. The CDR3 has 14 amino acids. V lost 7 bases to trimming and J lost 0 bases; unmatched junction nucleotides: 5. The CDR3 loop reads CASTPGQTNYGYTF. The CDR3, as DNA: TGTGCCAGCACTCCGGGACAGACTAACTATGGCTACACCTTC.

The chain is built from TRBV29-1 and TRBJ1-1, with D possibly TRBD1 on 6 matching bases. The germline V and J ends were trimmed by 3 bases and 3 bases, with 17 bases remaining between them. Germline CDR1 reads SQVTM; CDR2 reads ANQGSEA. CDR3 size: 15 residues. In DNA form, the CDR3 reads TGCAGCGTTGATGGGGCACAGGGTCAGGACACTGAAGCTTTCTTT. It is translated as CSVDGAQGQDTEAFF.

This clone was detected many times. CDR3 DNA: TGTGCCACCAGTGACCGGTCTAACTATGGCTACACCTTC. The encoded protein is CATSDRSNYGYTF. This sequence joins TRBV24-1 and TRBJ1-2, with D uncertain. There are 13 residues in the CDR3. CDR1 is KGHDR and CDR2 is SFDVKD in the germline V gene. Trimming cost V 4 bases and J 0 bases, with 5 bases left between them.